The 14 T cell receptor beta chains given below trace back to one sample, sequenced in a study of early T cells in non-severe SARS-CoV-2 infection. TCRdb reprocessed the 5' RACE reads with MiXCR, giving one entry per CDR3 protein. The sample lists tens of thousands of distinct CDR3 sequences, roughly a sixth seen once, with 9% to 15% in the top ten. What was sequenced was whole blood. Every receptor here comes from an adult who was a healthcare worker with PCR-confirmed SARS-CoV-2 infection or an uninfected control (not recorded which).

There are a few counts of this clonotype. V and J are TRBV19 and TRBJ2-1, with 13 bases aligning to TRBD2. V lost 6 bases to trimming and J lost 3 bases; unmatched junction nucleotides: 11. Germline lookup yields CDR1 LNHDA and CDR2 SQIVND (reference sequence). The CDR3 is 18 amino acids. CDR3 DNA sequence: TGTGCCAGTAGGGGGGCGGGACTAGCGGGACCGGGCTACAATGAGCAGTTCTTC. This gives the protein CASRGAGLAGPGYNEQFF.

This clonotype was observed a few times. This chain joins TRBV6-5 and TRBJ2-6, with 7 positions matching TRBD1. This CDR3 has 15 residues. Losses at the gene ends were 6 bases for V and 4 bases for J; bases not matched to a gene: 6. Germline V gene lookup returns CDR1 MNHEY and CDR2 SVGAGI. CDR3: CASSYTGAGANVLTF. CDR3 DNA sequence: TGTGCCAGCAGCTATACAGGGGCAGGGGCCAACGTCCTGACTTTC.

This clonotype was observed a few times. The chain couples TRBV20-1 to TRBJ2-1; D call uncertain. Deletions cut 5 bases from V and 3 bases from J, with 8 bases between. This CDR3 has 12 residues. Germline CDR1 and CDR2: DFQATT and SNEGSKA (reference sequence). CDR3 in DNA: TGCAGTGCTCTAACGCTCTACAATGAGCAGTTCTTC. It specifies CSALTLYNEQFF.

This clonotype has more than one count but fewer than ten. This chain uses TRBV7-6 with TRBJ1-6; no clear D gene. The V end lost 0 bases, the J end lost 3 bases, and 9 bases lay between the germline ends. The germline CDR1 and CDR2 sequences are SGHVS and FNYEAQ. CDR3 length: 16 residues. CDR3 coding DNA: TGTGCCAGCAGCTTAGCGCGGGGAAGCTATAATTCACCCCTCCACTTT. Translated, it gives CASSLARGSYNSPLHF. Full variable domain (rest looked up from reference TRBV7-6 and TRBJ1-6): GAGVSQSPRYKVTKRGQDVALRCDPISGHVSLYWYRQALGQGPEFLTYFNYEAQQDKSGLPNDRFSAERPEGSISTLTIQRTEQRDSAMYRCASSLARGSYNSPLHFGNGTRLTVT.

This clonotype was recorded many times. The CDR3, as DNA: TGTGCCAGCAGCGTAGGATTGATTACCGGGGAGCTGTTTTTT. Translating it yields CASSVGLITGELFF. V and J are TRBV9 and TRBJ2-2; D unresolved. The V gene lost 0 bases and the J gene lost 5 bases, with 8 bases spanning the gap. CDR3 size: 14 residues. Germline V CDR1 and CDR2: SGDLS, YYNGEE.

This chain uses TRBV12-3 or TRBV12-4 with TRBJ1-1, with TRBD1 as a possible D gene (5 bases). Trimming removed 3 bases at V and 5 bases at J, with 13 bases between. The CDR3 spans 14 residues. CDR3 sequence: CASSFSDSRTEAFF. Here the CDR3 DNA reads TGTGCCAGCAGTTTCTCTGACAGTAGGACTGAAGCTTTCTTT.

This clonotype was seen only a few times. The CDR3 loop is CASSSAGTVYNEQFF. The CDR3 DNA follows: TGTGCCAGCAGTTCTGCCGGGACAGTGTACAATGAGCAGTTCTTC. The V gene is TRBV6-6, the J gene TRBJ2-1, with 7 bases lining up with TRBD1. In germline, CDR1 is MNHNY, CDR2 SVGAGI (reference sequence). The V and J ends lost 4 bases and 4 bases, in that order; junction bases with no gene match: 7. CDR3 length equals 15 residues.

This clonotype appeared a few times. This chain uses TRBV2 with TRBJ2-7; maybe TRBD1 (6 bases). This CDR3 contains 14 residues. The ends were cut back, 2 bases at V and 4 bases at J, with 12 bases in the middle. Germline-derived CDR1 and CDR2 are SNHLY and FYNNEI. The CDR3 spells CASSEQGPGYEQYF. The CDR3 region has the DNA TGTGCCAGCAGTGAACAGGGGCCGGGGTACGAGCAGTACTTC. Full variable domain (outside the CDR3, taken from reference TRBV2 and TRBJ2-7): EPEVTQTPSHQVTQMGQEVILRCVPISNHLYFYWYRQILGQKVEFLVSFYNNEISEKSEIFDDQFSVERPDGSNFTLKIRSTKLEDSAMYFCASSEQGPGYEQYFGPGTRLTVT.

The chain joins TRBV5-1 to TRBJ1-2, with TRBD1 matching over 7 bases. Germline V gene sequence: CDR1 SGHRS, CDR2 YFSETQ. The CDR3 is made up of 13 amino acids. Unmatched junction bases numbered 8, after V lost 4 bases and J lost 8 bases. The CDR3 DNA reads TGCGCCAGCAGCAAAGGACAGGTTGAAGGCTACACCTTC. Its translation: CASSKGQVEGYTF.

This clonotype was seen more than once but under ten times. CDR3 coding DNA: TGTGCCAGCAGCCAAGATATAAAGTACGAGCAGTACTTC. Its translation: CASSQDIKYEQYF. The rearrangement joins TRBV4-2 to TRBJ2-7; D uncertain. Trimming cost V 0 bases and J 4 bases, with 7 bases left between them. Germline V CDR1 and CDR2: LGHNA, YNFKEQ. This CDR3 has 13 amino acids.

This clonotype was counted between two and nine times. The genes are TRBV5-1 and TRBJ2-2; 7 positions match TRBD1. V gave up 4 bases and J gave up 4 bases; unmatched junction bases: 7. CDR1 and CDR2 from the germline V gene are SGHRS and YFSETQ. The CDR3 is 15 residues long. CDR3 region: CASSLGTATTGELFF. DNA for the CDR3: TGCGCCAGCAGCCTCGGGACAGCGACCACCGGGGAGCTGTTTTTT.

There are a few counts of this clonotype. The CDR3, as DNA: TGTGCCAGCAGCGTAGAGGGACGGAACTATAATTCACCCCTCCACTTT. This gives the protein CASSVEGRNYNSPLHF. V gene TRBV9 combines with J gene TRBJ1-6; D may be TRBD1 (5 bases). Trimming took off 0 bases at V and 3 bases at J, with 10 bases between the two ends. Germline CDR1 is SGDLS and CDR2 is YYNGEE. The CDR3 sequence is 16 residues long.

The chain is built from TRBV4-3 and TRBJ2-3; a weak D match, TRBD1 (5 bases). V lost 1 base to trimming and J lost 0 bases, with 17 bases between them. The CDR3 is made up of 18 amino acids. Per germline, CDR1 LGHNA and CDR2 YSLEER. This chain's CDR3 is CASSQVKLTVRSTDTQYF. The CDR3 coding sequence is TGCGCCAGCAGCCAAGTGAAATTGACAGTTCGAAGCACAGATACGCAGTATTTT.

Ten or more counts support this clonotype. The chain employs TRBV18 and TRBJ1-2; 7 bases match TRBD1. Germline V CDR1 and CDR2: KGHSH, LQKENI. This CDR3 contains 14 residues. Trimming at V came to 3 bases and at J to 2 bases, leaving 3 bases not matched to a gene. CDR3 nucleotides: TGTGCCAGCTCACCGTCGGGACAGAACTATGGCTACACCTTC. Its translation: CASSPSGQNYGYTF.